This T cell receptor (beta chain) was captured by sequencing in a study of monozygotic twins with cystic fibrosis. Measured with immunoSEQ multiplex PCR; TCRdb has only the in-frame clones, and not every one. This sample has some 10,000 clones, with approximately 99.4% found just once. Germline CDR1 and CDR2: SGHDT and YYEEEE. The CDR3 has 14 amino acids. V lost 4 bases, J lost 3 bases, and 14 bases lay in between. The chain has TRBV5-6 and TRBJ2-7; D perhaps matches TRBD1 (5 bases). The sequenced material came from blood. The receptor was derived from a man between 18 and 35 years old with cystic fibrosis. The CDR3 DNA reads TGTGCCAGCAGCAGTCAGGGTTTAGACTACGAGCAGTACTTC. This encodes CASSSQGLDYEQYF.